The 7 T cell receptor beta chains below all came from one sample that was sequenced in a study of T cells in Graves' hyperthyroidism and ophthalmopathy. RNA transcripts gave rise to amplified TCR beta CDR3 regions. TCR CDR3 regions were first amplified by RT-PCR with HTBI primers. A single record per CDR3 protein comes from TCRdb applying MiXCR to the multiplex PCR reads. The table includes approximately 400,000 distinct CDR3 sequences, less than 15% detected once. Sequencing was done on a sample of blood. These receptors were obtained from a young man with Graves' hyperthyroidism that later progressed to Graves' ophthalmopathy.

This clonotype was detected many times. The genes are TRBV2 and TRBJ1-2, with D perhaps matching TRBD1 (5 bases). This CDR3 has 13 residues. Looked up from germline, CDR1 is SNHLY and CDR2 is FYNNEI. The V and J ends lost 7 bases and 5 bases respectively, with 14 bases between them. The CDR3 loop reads CASMIRTLYGYTF. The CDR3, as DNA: TGTGCCAGCATGATTAGGACACTTTATGGCTACACCTTC. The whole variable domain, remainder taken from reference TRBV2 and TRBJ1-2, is EPEVTQTPSHQVTQMGQEVILRCVPISNHLYFYWYRQILGQKVEFLVSFYNNEISEKSEIFDDQFSVERPDGSNFTLKIRSTKLEDSAMYFCASMIRTLYGYTFGSGTRLTVV.

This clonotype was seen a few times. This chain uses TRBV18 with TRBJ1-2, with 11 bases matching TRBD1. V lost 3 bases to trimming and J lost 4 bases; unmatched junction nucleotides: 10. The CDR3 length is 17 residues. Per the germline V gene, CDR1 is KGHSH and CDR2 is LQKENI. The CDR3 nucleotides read TGTGCCAGCTCACCCGCGGCTCGGGGACAGGGGGTCTATGGCTACACCTTC. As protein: CASSPAARGQGVYGYTF.

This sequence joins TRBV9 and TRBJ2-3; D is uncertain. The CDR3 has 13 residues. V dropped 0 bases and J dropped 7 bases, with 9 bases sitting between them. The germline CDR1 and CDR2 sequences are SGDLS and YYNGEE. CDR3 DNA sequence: TGTGCCAGCAGCGTAGCCCAGGCCAATACGCAGTATTTT. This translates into CASSVAQANTQYF. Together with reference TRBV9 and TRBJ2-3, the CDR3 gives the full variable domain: DSGVTQTPKHLITATGQRVTLRCSPRSGDLSVYWYQQSLDQGLQFLIQYYNGEERAKGNILERFSAQQFPDLHSELNLSSLELGDSALYFCASSVAQANTQYFGPGTRLTVL.

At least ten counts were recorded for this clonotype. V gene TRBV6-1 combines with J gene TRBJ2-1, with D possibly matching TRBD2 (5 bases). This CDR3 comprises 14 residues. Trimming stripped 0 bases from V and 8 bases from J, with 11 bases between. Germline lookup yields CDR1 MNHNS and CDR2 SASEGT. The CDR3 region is CASSEARGFDEQFF. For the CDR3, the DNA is TGTGCCAGCAGTGAAGCGCGAGGGTTCGATGAGCAGTTCTTC.

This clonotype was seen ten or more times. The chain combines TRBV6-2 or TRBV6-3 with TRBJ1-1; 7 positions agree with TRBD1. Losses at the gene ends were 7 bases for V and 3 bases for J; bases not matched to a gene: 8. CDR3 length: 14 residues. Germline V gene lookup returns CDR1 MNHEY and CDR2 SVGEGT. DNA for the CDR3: TGTGCCAGCATTCTTGACAGGGTTGACACTGAAGCTTTCTTT. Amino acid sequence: CASILDRVDTEAFF.

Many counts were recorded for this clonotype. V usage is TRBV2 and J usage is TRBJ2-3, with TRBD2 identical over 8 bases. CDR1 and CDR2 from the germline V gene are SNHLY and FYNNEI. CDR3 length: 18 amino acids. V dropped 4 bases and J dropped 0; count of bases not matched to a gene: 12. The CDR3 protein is CASSVGSLAGSSTDTQYF. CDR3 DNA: TGTGCCAGCAGTGTGGGGTCGTTAGCGGGGAGCAGCACAGATACGCAGTATTTT.

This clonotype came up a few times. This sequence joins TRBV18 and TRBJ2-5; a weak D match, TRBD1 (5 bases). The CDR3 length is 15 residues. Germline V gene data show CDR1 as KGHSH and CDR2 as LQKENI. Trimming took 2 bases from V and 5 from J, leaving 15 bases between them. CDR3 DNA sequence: TGTGCCAGCTCACCAGCGATGACAGCCATGGAGACCCAGTACTTC. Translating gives CASSPAMTAMETQYF.